The 14 T cell receptor beta chains presented below share a single source sample, sequenced in a study of T-cell reconstitution after alpha-beta-depleted transplantation in children. Construction of the TCRbeta library involved unique molecular identifiers. TCRdb fed the PCR reads into MiXCR, producing one record per CDR3 protein. The sample records approximately 490,000 distinct CDR3 sequences, roughly 10% being singletons. The sample in question was PBMCs, obtained before TCRalphabeta/CD19-depleted stem cell transplant. These receptors were obtained from a child aged 2-15 years with inherited bone marrow failure, due to receive a stem cell transplant.

This clonotype was recorded many times. V usage is TRBV20-1 and J usage is TRBJ2-3; the D is unclear. The V and J ends lost 2 bases and 2 bases respectively, with 11 bases between them. This CDR3 spans 14 amino acids. Per the germline V gene, CDR1 is DFQATT and CDR2 is SNEGSKA (reference sequence). The CDR3 reads CSARKSAFTDTQYF. The CDR3 DNA is TGCAGTGCTAGAAAGTCCGCCTTCACAGATACGCAGTATTTT.

This clonotype came up many times. The rearrangement uses TRBV27 and TRBJ2-1; 7 bases align to TRBD2. CDR3 length: 17 residues. V shed 0 bases and J 7 bases; nucleotides not matched to a gene: 12. Germline lookup yields CDR1 MNHEY and CDR2 SMNVEV (reference sequence). The CDR3 DNA reads as TGTGCCAGCAGTTTATCGGGTCGCGGGAGACTGGGGAATGAGCAGTTCTTC. Protein: CASSLSGRGRLGNEQFF.

This clonotype was counted ten times or more. The V gene is TRBV3-1, the J gene TRBJ2-1; D is perhaps TRBD1 or TRBD2 (6 bases each). Looked up from germline, CDR1 is LGHDT and CDR2 is YNNKEL (reference sequence). The V end lost 1 base, the J end lost 4 bases, and 11 bases lay between the germline ends. The CDR3 sequence is 15 residues long. CDR3 residues: CASSQVRGGYNEQFF. The CDR3, as DNA: TGTGCCAGCAGCCAAGTACGAGGGGGGTACAATGAGCAGTTCTTC.

This clonotype was seen only a few times. This chain's CDR3 is CSATLAGVVETQYF. The CDR3 DNA sequence: TGCAGTGCTACCTTAGCGGGAGTGGTAGAGACCCAGTACTTC. The rearrangement joins TRBV20-1 to TRBJ2-5; 9 bases are a match to TRBD2. The CDR3 extends over 14 amino acids. J lost 4 bases, V lost 4 bases, and 7 bases had no gene match. Germline CDR1 and CDR2: DFQATT and SNEGSKA (reference sequence).

This clonotype came up many times. The CDR3 sequence is CASSWPGLAGPGIDEQFF. CDR3 bases: TGTGCCAGCAGCTGGCCGGGACTAGCGGGACCGGGAATCGATGAGCAGTTCTTC. V gene TRBV5-6 combines with J gene TRBJ2-1; 13 nucleotides match TRBD2. Trimming took 3 bases from V and 8 from J; bases not matched to a gene: 14. Looked up from germline, CDR1 is SGHDT and CDR2 is YYEEEE. The CDR3 has 18 amino acids.

This clonotype was seen at least ten times. The V call is TRBV29-1, the J call TRBJ2-5, with D tentatively TRBD1 (7 bases). V lost 6 bases and J 5 bases, leaving 16 bases between the germline ends. Germline lookup yields CDR1 SQVTM and CDR2 ANQGSEA. The CDR3 consists of 13 residues. CDR3 nucleotide sequence: TGCAGCGTCAGGGGGGATAGCTTGGAGACCCAGTACTTC. It yields the protein CSVRGDSLETQYF.

The CDR3 nucleotides are TGTGCCAGCAGTTTCCCCCGGACTAGCGGGAGGTCCTACAATGAGCAGTTCTTC. The encoded protein is CASSFPRTSGRSYNEQFF. The chain couples TRBV28 to TRBJ2-1, with 14 nucleotides matching TRBD2. V dropped 3 bases and J dropped 1; count of bases not matched to a gene: 5. This CDR3 region has 18 residues. Germline V gene sequence: CDR1 MDHEN, CDR2 SYDVKM.

The J gene is TRBJ2-7, the V gene TRBV5-4, with a possible D match to TRBD1 (7 bases). Trimming removed 3 bases at V and 2 bases at J, with 12 bases between. CDR3 length: 14 residues. CDR1 is SGHNT and CDR2 is YYREEE in the germline V gene (reference sequence). DNA for the CDR3: TGTGCCAGCAGCTGGGGGGACAGTACCTACGAGCAGTACTTC. Amino acid sequence: CASSWGDSTYEQYF.

As to this clonotype: Since a much larger clone is just one base distant, this may be a read error. The chain joins TRBV4-3 to TRBJ2-1; 9 nucleotides line up with TRBD2. CDR1 is LGHNA, CDR2 YSLEER, per germline. The CDR3 runs to 13 residues. The CDR3 sequence is CASGLAGVNERFF. The CDR3 coding sequence is TGCGCCAGCGGGTTAGCGGGAGTTAATGAGCGGTTCTTC.

This clonotype was detected many times. The V and J genes are TRBV29-1 and TRBJ1-1; no reliable D call. V gave up 3 bases and J gave up 6 bases, with 17 bases separating them. The CDR3 covers 14 residues. CDR1 SQVTM and CDR2 ANQGSEA come from the germline V gene. CDR3 sequence (DNA): TGCAGCGTTGAGAGCGGGCGGGCAAGCGCTGAAGCTTTCTTT. Residues: CSVESGRASAEAFF.

This clonotype was picked up a small number of times. The chain combines TRBV6-2 or TRBV6-3 with TRBJ1-3; D possibly corresponds to TRBD1 (5 bases). In germline, CDR1 is MNHEY, CDR2 SVGEGT. CDR3 length equals 16 residues. V dropped 5 bases and J dropped 5 bases, with 19 bases sitting between them. Here the CDR3 DNA reads TGTGCCAGCAGTAAACGAATCCGGGACGGCAGAAACACCATATATTTT. Encoded protein: CASSKRIRDGRNTIYF.

This sequence joins TRBV20-1 and TRBJ2-5, with TRBD1 identical over 8 bases. Trimming at V came to 6 bases and at J to 2 bases, leaving 8 bases not matched to a gene. The germline gives CDR1 DFQATT, CDR2 SNEGSKA (reference sequence). This CDR3 is 14 amino acids long. The CDR3 nucleotides read TGCAGTGCAACAGACAGGGGACTTCAAGAGACCCAGTACTTC. Protein product: CSATDRGLQETQYF.

This clonotype was observed at least ten times. The rearrangement uses TRBV5-1 and TRBJ1-2; D unresolved. CDR3 length: 11 residues. V was shortened by 0 bases and J by 10 bases, with 7 bases between the two germline ends. Germline values: CDR1 SGHRS, CDR2 YFSETQ. CDR3 residues: CASSLDGTYTF. CDR3 bases: TGCGCCAGCAGCTTGGATGGAACCTACACCTTC.

This clonotype was recorded at least ten times. This rearrangement joins TRBV29-1 to TRBJ2-3; D not certain. Germline lookup yields CDR1 SQVTM and CDR2 ANQGSEA. Trimming took 7 bases from V and 2 from J, leaving 16 bases between them. CDR3 size: 14 residues. The CDR3 coding sequence is TGCAGCGCCCTACTGTCGGGTTCCACAGATACGCAGTATTTT. Translation: CSALLSGSTDTQYF.